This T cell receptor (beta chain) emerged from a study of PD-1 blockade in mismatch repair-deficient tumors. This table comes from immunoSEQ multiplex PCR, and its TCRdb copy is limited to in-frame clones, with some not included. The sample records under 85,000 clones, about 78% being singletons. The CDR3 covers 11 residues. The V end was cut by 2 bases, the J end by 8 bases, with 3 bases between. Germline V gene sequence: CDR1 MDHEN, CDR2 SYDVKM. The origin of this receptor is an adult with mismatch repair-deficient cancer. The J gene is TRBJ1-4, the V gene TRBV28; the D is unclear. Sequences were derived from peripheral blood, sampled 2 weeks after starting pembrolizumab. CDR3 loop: CASSLEEKLFF. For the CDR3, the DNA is TGTGCCAGCAGTTTAGAAGAAAAACTGTTTTTT.